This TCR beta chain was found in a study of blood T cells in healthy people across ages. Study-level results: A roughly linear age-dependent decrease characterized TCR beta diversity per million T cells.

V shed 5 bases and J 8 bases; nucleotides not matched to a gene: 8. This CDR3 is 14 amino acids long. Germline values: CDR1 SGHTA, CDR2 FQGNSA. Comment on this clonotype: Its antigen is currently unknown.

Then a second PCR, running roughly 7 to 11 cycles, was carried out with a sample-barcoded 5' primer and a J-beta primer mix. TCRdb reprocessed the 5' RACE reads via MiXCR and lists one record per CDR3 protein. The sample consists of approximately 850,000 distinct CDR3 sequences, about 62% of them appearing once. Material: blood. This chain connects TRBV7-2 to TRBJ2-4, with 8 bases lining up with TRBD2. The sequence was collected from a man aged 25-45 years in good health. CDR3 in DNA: TGTGCCAGCAGCATCCAGCGGGGGAGGGACATTCAGTACTTC. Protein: CASSIQRGRDIQYF.